This TCR beta chain was captured by sequencing in a study of response to subunit inactivated influenza vaccine. Via MiXCR, TCRdb re-called the RT-PCR reads, giving one row per CDR3 protein. The table has hundreds of thousands of distinct CDR3 sequences, under 15% seen once. The CDR3 length is 13 residues. V was pared by 6 bases and J by 5 bases, with 16 bases between. Germline CDR1 reads DFQATT; CDR2 reads SNEGSKA (reference sequence). The sequencing used PBMCs from blood, collected 40 to 50 days after vaccination. The V gene is TRBV20-1, the J gene TRBJ2-5; the D gene is possibly TRBD2 (5 bases). The receptor comes from a man aged 50-59 years who received an inactivated influenza vaccine. The CDR3, as DNA: TGCAGTGCGAGCGGACCGAACGTGGAGACCCAGTACTTC. This translates into CSASGPNVETQYF.